The next 9 T cell receptor beta chains were all read from a single sample in a study of control samples from healthy donors and cancer patients (TCRdb year 2020). The library was obtained by the immunoSEQ multiplex PCR assay. This immuneACCESS table, as held by TCRdb, lists in-frame sequences with V and J called but not all clones. Of the missing ones, under half trace to an unresolved V gene in checked studies; the others have no known cause. The sample table holds some 120,000 clones, of which 89% were seen once. Jointly, the top ten make up approximately 37% of the sample. Sequencing was carried out using blood. The source of these receptors is a man in his fifties in good health.

This clone was counted once. The chain links TRBV7-6 to TRBJ2-5; D ambiguous. CDR1 SGHVS and CDR2 FNYEAQ come from the germline V gene. The CDR3 length is 12 residues. Trimming pared 5 bases from V and 1 base from J, leaving 5 bases between. CDR3 in amino acids: CASSIIQETQYF. The CDR3 DNA reads as TGTGCCAGCAGCATCATCCAAGAGACCCAGTACTTC. Filled out from reference TRBV7-6 and TRBJ2-5, the complete variable domain reads GAGVSQSPRYKVTKRGQDVALRCDPISGHVSLYWYRQALGQGPEFLTYFNYEAQQDKSGLPNDRFSAERPEGSISTLTIQRTEQRDSAMYRCASSIIQETQYFGPGTRLLVL.

This clone was recorded a few times. The CDR3 sequence is CASSQDYPPSNTEAFF. CDR3 DNA: TGTGCCAGCAGCCAAGATTATCCACCGTCGAACACTGAAGCTTTCTTT. This chain joins TRBV14 and TRBJ1-1; D is undetermined. V lost 0 bases to trimming and J lost 1 base, with 12 bases between them. CDR3 length equals 16 residues. From germline, CDR1 is SGHDN and CDR2 FVKESK.

The chain recombines TRBV4-1 with TRBJ2-3; tentatively, D is TRBD2 (5 bases). Trimming removed 0 bases from V and 3 bases from J, with 10 bases in between. Germline V lookup: CDR1 MGHRA, CDR2 YSYEKL. The CDR3 sequence is 15 residues long. CDR3 amino acids: CASSQDQDLTDTQYF. As DNA, the CDR3 is TGCGCCAGCAGCCAAGATCAGGACTTGACAGATACGCAGTATTTT.

To note about this clone: Other DNA sequences in this specimen translate into the identical CDR3. The chain combines TRBV28 with TRBJ1-2; D gene ambiguous. The V gene lost 6 bases and the J gene lost 4 bases, with 9 bases spanning the gap. Germline assignment: CDR1 MDHEN and CDR2 SYDVKM. The CDR3 consists of 12 residues. The CDR3 loop reads CASSSSPYGYTF. In DNA, the CDR3 is TGTGCCAGCAGCTCCTCCCCCTATGGCTACACCTTC.

This sequence joins TRBV2 and TRBJ2-7; possibly TRBD1 for D (6 bases). Trimming removed 4 bases from V and 3 bases from J, with 16 bases in between. Germline assignment: CDR1 SNHLY and CDR2 FYNNEI. This CDR3 spans 15 amino acids. CDR3 region: CASSGRQGNFYEQYF. The CDR3 nucleotides are TGTGCCAGCAGTGGCCGGCAGGGGAATTTCTACGAGCAGTACTTC. The whole variable domain, filled in from reference TRBV2 and TRBJ2-7, reads EPEVTQTPSHQVTQMGQEVILRCVPISNHLYFYWYRQILGQKVEFLVSFYNNEISEKSEIFDDQFSVERPDGSNFTLKIRSTKLEDSAMYFCASSGRQGNFYEQYFGPGTRLTVT.

The chain is built from TRBV3-1 (or the pseudogene TRBV3-2) and TRBJ1-1; TRBD1 is a possible D gene (5 bases). Germline values: CDR1 LGHDT, CDR2 YNNKEL (reference sequence). The CDR3 has 14 amino acids. V lost 6 bases and J 1 base, leaving 12 bases between the germline ends. The CDR3 DNA reads as TGTGCCAGCAGGGCCGGGACTGCGAACACTGAAGCTTTCTTT. Protein product: CASRAGTANTEAFF.

This clone is a singleton in its sample. The rearrangement uses TRBV19 and TRBJ1-2, with 8 positions matching TRBD1. CDR1 is LNHDA and CDR2 is SQIVND in the germline V gene (reference sequence). The V gene end was trimmed by 1 base and the J gene end by 7 bases; junction bases not matched to a gene: 8. CDR3 length equals 15 residues. The CDR3 loop reads CASSIGRGRESGYTF. The CDR3 bases are TGTGCCAGTAGTATAGGCAGGGGGCGAGAGTCTGGCTACACCTTC.

The chain has TRBV12-3 or TRBV12-4 and TRBJ1-1; TRBD1 agrees at 7 bases. CDR3 size: 13 residues. Trimming cost V 5 bases and J 3 bases; bases outside gene matches: 3. DNA for the CDR3: TGTGCCAGCAGTCCCGGACAGGACACTGAAGCTTTCTTT. Translating gives CASSPGQDTEAFF.

Concerning this clone: The identical CDR3 is also encoded by other nucleotide sequences in the sample. The chain uses TRBV5-1 and TRBJ1-1; 7 bases agree with TRBD1. V was clipped by 3 bases and J by 0 bases; unmatched bases: 2. Germline CDR1 reads SGHRS; CDR2 reads YFSETQ. The CDR3 extends over 14 amino acids. CDR3 bases: TGCGCCAGCAGCTCACAGGGGTTGAACACTGAAGCTTTCTTT. It codes for CASSSQGLNTEAFF.